The 22 T cell receptor beta chains reported below all come from one sample, sequenced in a study of blood T cell repertoires in COVID-19. This table comes from immunoSEQ multiplex PCR, and its TCRdb copy is limited to in-frame clones, with some not included. The sample has fewer than 450,000 clones, around 91% seen once. The sequenced sample consisted of peripheral blood. The receptors derive from a woman younger than 30 who had recovered from COVID-19.

This clone is a singleton in its sample. V usage is TRBV29-1 and J usage is TRBJ2-1; 8 nucleotides match TRBD2. CDR1 and CDR2 from the germline V gene are SQVTM and ANQGSEA. CDR3 length: 16 amino acids. The V gene end was trimmed by 7 bases and the J gene end by 0 bases; junction bases not matched to a gene: 11. CDR3 in amino acids: CSAMPREGSSYNEQFF. The CDR3 DNA sequence: TGCAGCGCTATGCCCCGGGAGGGGAGCTCCTACAATGAGCAGTTCTTC.

The V and J genes are TRBV28 and TRBJ1-5; 7 positions agree with TRBD1. The CDR3 covers 15 residues. CDR1 is MDHEN and CDR2 is SYDVKM in the germline V gene. V gave up 2 bases and J gave up 1 base; unmatched junction bases: 2. For the CDR3, the DNA is TGTGCCAGCAGTTTAACAGGGGTAAGCAATCAGCCCCAGCATTTT. It is translated as CASSLTGVSNQPQHF. The complete variable domain, with remaining parts taken from reference TRBV28 and TRBJ1-5, reads DVKVTQSSRYLVKRTGEKVFLECVQDMDHENMFWYRQDPGLGLRLIYFSYDVKMKEKGDIPEGYSVSREKKERFSLILESASTNQTSMYLCASSLTGVSNQPQHFGDGTRLSIL.

This chain uses TRBV29-1 with TRBJ2-2; 10 bases match TRBD1. This CDR3 contains 16 residues. Germline assignment: CDR1 SQVTM and CDR2 ANQGSEA. V shed 0 bases and J 5 bases; nucleotides not matched to a gene: 6. The CDR3 DNA reads as TGCAGCGTTGAAGAACCGGGACAGGGGTTAACCGGGGAGCTGTTTTTT. It is translated as CSVEEPGQGLTGELFF.

V usage is TRBV19 and J usage is TRBJ1-1; 8 positions agree with TRBD1. Germline V gives CDR1 LNHDA, CDR2 SQIVND (reference sequence). The CDR3 spans 15 residues. V was clipped by 3 bases and J by 4 bases; unmatched bases: 7. This CDR3 is CASSIQGARGTEAFF. CDR3 nucleotides: TGTGCCAGTAGTATCCAGGGGGCGCGGGGCACTGAAGCTTTCTTT.

The chain uses TRBV3-1 (or the pseudogene TRBV3-2) and TRBJ1-1, with 8 bases identical to TRBD1. V trimming: 2 bases; J trimming: 6 bases; junction bases outside the gene matches: 5. In germline, CDR1 is LGHDT, CDR2 YNNKEL (reference sequence). The CDR3 has 14 amino acids. Here the CDR3 DNA reads TGTGCCAGCAGCCAAACAGGGGGATTCTCTGAAGCTTTCTTT. This gives the protein CASSQTGGFSEAFF.

The rearrangement uses TRBV5-4 and TRBJ1-2, with TRBD1 matching over 8 bases. V lost 4 bases and J lost 4; bases outside the gene matches: 12. This CDR3 has 16 residues. Per the germline V gene, CDR1 is SGHNT and CDR2 is YYREEE (reference sequence). The CDR3 spells CASSPVTGQASYGYTF. The DNA of the CDR3 is TGTGCCAGCAGCCCAGTAACGGGACAGGCAAGCTATGGCTACACCTTC. Together with reference TRBV5-4 and TRBJ1-2, the CDR3 gives the full variable domain: ETGVTQSPTHLIKTRGQQVTLRCSSQSGHNTVSWYQQALGQGPQFIFQYYREEENGRGNFPPRFSGLQFPNYSSELNVNALELDDSALYLCASSPVTGQASYGYTFGSGTRLTVV.

The J gene is TRBJ2-1, the V gene TRBV5-4; TRBD2 matches 8 bases. V lost 2 bases, J lost 6 bases, and 1 base stayed unmatched. CDR3 size: 13 residues. Looked up from germline, CDR1 is SGHNT and CDR2 is YYREEE (reference sequence). The DNA for the CDR3 is TGTGCCAGCAGCTTTAGCGGGACCAATGAGCAGTTCTTC. Translated, it gives CASSFSGTNEQFF.

This chain uses TRBV7-9 with TRBJ1-1, with unresolved D. Trimming removed 2 bases at V and 3 bases at J, with 10 bases between. Germline V gene data show CDR1 as SEHNR and CDR2 as FQNEAQ (reference sequence). The length of the CDR3 is 14 residues. This CDR3 is CASSLSLADTEAFF. CDR3 nucleotides: TGTGCCAGCAGCTTAAGCCTCGCTGACACTGAAGCTTTCTTT.

This clone was observed a few times. V and J are TRBV3-1 (or the pseudogene TRBV3-2) and TRBJ2-1, with TRBD2 matching over 7 bases. Trimming cost V 2 bases and J 4 bases; bases outside gene matches: 5. Germline assignment: CDR1 LGHDT and CDR2 YNNKEL (reference sequence). There are 15 residues in the CDR3. Here the CDR3 reads CASSQRAGAYNEQFF. The CDR3 DNA reads as TGTGCCAGCAGCCAAAGGGCGGGAGCTTACAATGAGCAGTTCTTC.

The rearrangement uses TRBV30 and TRBJ1-6; no reliable D call. CDR1 GTSNPN and CDR2 SVGIG come from the germline V gene (reference sequence). The V gene lost 4 bases and the J gene lost 13 bases, with 20 bases spanning the gap. This CDR3 region has 14 residues. In DNA, the CDR3 is TGTGCCTGGACCGAGACACTTTTTAGAAGTCCCCTCCACTTT. It codes for CAWTETLFRSPLHF.

This clone was detected only once. The CDR3 DNA reads TGTGCCAGCAGTGGACAGGGGCCTCAGCCCCAGCATTTT. It yields the protein CASSGQGPQPQHF. The chain is built from TRBV27 and TRBJ1-5; 9 bases map to TRBD1. From germline, CDR1 is MNHEY and CDR2 SMNVEV (reference sequence). Unmatched junction bases numbered 2, after V lost 5 bases and J lost 6 bases. CDR3 length: 13 residues.

This clone was detected ten times or more. J is TRBJ2-3 and V is TRBV3-1 (or the pseudogene TRBV3-2); TRBD2 agrees at 7 bases. This CDR3 spans 17 amino acids. V gave up 3 bases and J gave up 0 bases; unmatched junction bases: 9. Germline V gene sequence: CDR1 LGHDT, CDR2 YNNKEL (reference sequence). DNA of the CDR3: TGTGCCAGCAGCCAGCCGAGACTAGCTGCTAGCACAGATACGCAGTATTTT. This codes for CASSQPRLAASTDTQYF.

V gene TRBV5-1 combines with J gene TRBJ1-1; the D is unclear. Germline V gene lookup returns CDR1 SGHRS and CDR2 YFSETQ. The CDR3 is 14 amino acids. Trimming cost V 0 bases and J 6 bases, with 12 bases left between them. The chain's CDR3 is CASSLAGGQSEAFF. The DNA for the CDR3 is TGCGCCAGCAGCTTGGCGGGAGGGCAATCTGAAGCTTTCTTT.

This sequence joins TRBV19 and TRBJ2-3; possibly TRBD1 for D (6 bases). From germline, CDR1 is LNHDA and CDR2 SQIVND (reference sequence). The CDR3 loop spans 16 amino acids. V was cut by 6 bases and J by 0 bases, with 16 bases left in between. The CDR3 nucleotides are TGTGCCAGTAGCCGTCAGGGGTACAGTAGCACAGATACGCAGTATTTT. This codes for CASSRQGYSSTDTQYF. The variable domain in full, with the rest retrieved from reference TRBV19 and TRBJ2-3, is DGGITQSPKYLFRKEGQNVTLSCEQNLNHDAMYWYRQDPGQGLRLIYYSQIVNDFQKGDIAEGYSVSREKKESFPLTVTSAQKNPTAFYLCASSRQGYSSTDTQYFGPGTRLTVL.

The V gene is TRBV7-6, the J gene TRBJ2-3, with D unresolved. CDR1 and CDR2 from the germline V gene are SGHVS and FNYEAQ. CDR3 length: 13 amino acids. V lost 1 base to trimming and J lost 5 bases, with 7 bases between them. The CDR3 here is CASSLGQRDTQYF. CDR3 DNA: TGTGCCAGCAGCTTAGGACAAAGAGATACGCAGTATTTT.

This chain joins TRBV12-3 or TRBV12-4 and TRBJ2-1; the D gene is possibly TRBD2 (5 bases). The CDR3 has 12 residues. Trimming took 6 bases from V and 10 from J, leaving 13 bases between them. The CDR3 sequence: CASSKTRGEQFF. The CDR3 DNA sequence: TGTGCCAGCAGCAAGACACGGGGAGAGCAGTTCTTC.

This chain uses TRBV30 with TRBJ1-1; possible D gene TRBD1, 6 bases. Germline CDR1 and CDR2: GTSNPN and SVGIG (reference sequence). The ends were cut back, 0 bases at V and 3 bases at J, with 14 bases in the middle. There are 15 residues in the CDR3. CDR3 DNA: TGTGCCTGGAGTGTAACAGGGCTTCGGGACACTGAAGCTTTCTTT. Its protein is CAWSVTGLRDTEAFF.

The chain has TRBV10-3 and TRBJ2-1; possible D gene TRBD1, 5 bases. The germline V gene has CDR1 ENHRY and CDR2 SYGVKD. CDR3 length: 13 residues. Trimming stripped 4 bases from V and 9 bases from J, with 13 bases between. For the CDR3, the DNA is TGTGCCATCAGTGGTACCCAGGGTTCTGAGCAGTTCTTC. Translated, it gives CAISGTQGSEQFF.

The chain couples TRBV29-1 to TRBJ1-5, with 7 nucleotides matching TRBD1. Germline CDR1 reads SQVTM; CDR2 reads ANQGSEA. The CDR3 runs 14 residues. Unmatched junction bases numbered 10, after V lost 6 bases and J lost 5 bases. Written as DNA, the CDR3 is TGCAGCGTGGCCACTACAGGGGTGGATCAGCCCCAGCATTTT. It is translated as CSVATTGVDQPQHF.

The rearrangement links TRBV9 to TRBJ1-4; TRBD1 agrees at 7 bases. Per germline, CDR1 SGDLS and CDR2 YYNGEE. V was pared by 2 bases and J by 8 bases, with 12 bases of the junction left unmatched. The CDR3 contains 16 residues. The CDR3 DNA is TGTGCCAGCAGCGTGGGGGTAGGGGGCATGGGAGAAAAACTGTTTTTT. Translated, it gives CASSVGVGGMGEKLFF.

The gene calls are TRBV5-1 and TRBJ1-4, with a possible D match to TRBD1 (5 bases). Germline CDR1 SGHRS, CDR2 YFSETQ. This CDR3 contains 15 residues. Deletions cut 0 bases from V and 10 bases from J, with 16 bases between. As DNA, the CDR3 is TGCGCCAGCAGCTTGGGGTGGTCAGGGTCAGCAAAACTGTTTTTT. Its translation is CASSLGWSGSAKLFF.

This clone was seen a few times. The V and J genes are TRBV11-2 and TRBJ1-1; D not certain. The V gene lost 1 base and the J gene lost 2 bases, with 11 bases spanning the gap. The CDR3 length is 15 residues. Germline CDR1 is SGHAT and CDR2 is FQNNGV. The CDR3 reads CASSLVRIRNTEAFF. The CDR3 DNA reads TGTGCCAGCAGCTTAGTCAGGATTCGAAACACTGAAGCTTTCTTT.